This T cell receptor (beta chain) was sequenced for a study of blood T cell repertoires in COVID-19. Study at large: Collection of acute and convalescent COVID-19 samples took place in the United States, Italy and Spain.

Germline-derived CDR1 and CDR2 are MDHEN and SYDVKM. This CDR3 comprises 16 residues. Germline trimming cut 1 base from V and 3 bases from J; bases unmatched to any gene: 5. Repertoires were generated with immunoSEQ multiplex PCR, while TCRdb's copy carries only in-frame clones and drops some. The sample shows about 170,000 clones, roughly 78% of them seen only once. The chain links TRBV28 to TRBJ1-2, with 10 bases fitting TRBD1. The sequenced material came from PBMCs or T cells enriched from blood (not recorded which). The sequence came from a woman in her seventies in a cohort exposed to, infected with or recovered from COVID-19 (not recorded which). The CDR3 sequence is CASSLSGGTGDYGYTF. DNA of the CDR3: TGTGCCAGCAGTTTATCAGGCGGGACAGGGGACTATGGCTACACCTTC.